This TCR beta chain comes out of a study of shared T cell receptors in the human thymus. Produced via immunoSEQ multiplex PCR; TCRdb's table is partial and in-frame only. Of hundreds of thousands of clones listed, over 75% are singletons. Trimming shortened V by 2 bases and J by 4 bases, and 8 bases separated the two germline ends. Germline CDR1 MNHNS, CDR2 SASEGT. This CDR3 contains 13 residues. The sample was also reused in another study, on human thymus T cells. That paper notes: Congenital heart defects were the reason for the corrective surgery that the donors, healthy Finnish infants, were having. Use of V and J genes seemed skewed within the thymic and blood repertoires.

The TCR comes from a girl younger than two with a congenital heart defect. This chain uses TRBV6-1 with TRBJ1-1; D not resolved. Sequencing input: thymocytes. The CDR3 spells CASSEYCGTEAFF. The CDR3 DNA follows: TGTGCCAGCAGTGAATATTGCGGCACTGAAGCTTTCTTT.